Following are 2 T cell receptor beta chains from one sample sequenced in a study of cytotoxic CD8 clonotypes in ibrutinib-treated CLL. Sequencing was performed with immunoSEQ multiplex PCR; in TCRdb, only in-frame clones are kept and a portion is missing. The sample lists more than 300,000 clones, roughly 80% seen once, with 6.7% in the top ten. Material: PBMCs, obtained before ibrutinib treatment. These receptors were taken from a human donor with chronic lymphocytic leukemia.

This clone was counted only a few times. The rearrangement uses TRBV2 and TRBJ2-5, with D tentatively TRBD2 (5 bases). The CDR3 length is 13 residues. Looked up from germline, CDR1 is SNHLY and CDR2 is FYNNEI. The V end lost 7 bases, the J end lost 5 bases, and 14 bases lay between the germline ends. CDR3 residues: CASIDYSTETQYF. The CDR3 DNA follows: TGTGCCAGCATCGACTACTCCACCGAGACCCAGTACTTC. The variable domain in full, with the rest retrieved from reference TRBV2 and TRBJ2-5, is EPEVTQTPSHQVTQMGQEVILRCVPISNHLYFYWYRQILGQKVEFLVSFYNNEISEKSEIFDDQFSVERPDGSNFTLKIRSTKLEDSAMYFCASIDYSTETQYFGPGTRLLVL.

This clone was counted once. The CDR3 region has the DNA TGCGCCAGCAGCTCTGGGAATGGGGGTGGTCGCACTGAAGCTTTCTTT. This sequence encodes CASSSGNGGGRTEAFF. The chain couples TRBV23-1 to TRBJ1-1; D possibly corresponds to TRBD1 (5 bases). TRBV23-1 is sorted into the ORF group, with uncertain function. Trimming removed 6 bases at V and 4 bases at J, with 21 bases between. CDR3 length equals 16 residues.